The source of this T cell receptor (beta chain) is a study of T cell responses to AZD1222 COVID-19 vaccine. Notes on the study in general: Recipients of AZD1222 seropositive at baseline numbered only 6 or 7.

V lost 1 base and J 5 bases, leaving 5 bases between the germline ends. CDR1 GTSNPN and CDR2 SVGIG come from the germline V gene (reference sequence). This CDR3 contains 12 residues. Clones were read by immunoSEQ multiplex PCR, and TCRdb kept only the in-frame ones, dropping some. The repertoire holds roughly 100,000 clones, with 70% to 90% as singletons. This clone was seen a single time. The antigen is not known. V gene TRBV30 combines with J gene TRBJ2-2; D is unclear. This sequence was found in an adult who received the AZD1222 COVID-19 vaccine. The sequencing used peripheral blood, collected 28 days after the second AZD1222 dose. The CDR3 coding sequence is TGTGCCTGGAGTGAACGGACCGGGGAGCTGTTTTTT. Amino acid sequence: CAWSERTGELFF.